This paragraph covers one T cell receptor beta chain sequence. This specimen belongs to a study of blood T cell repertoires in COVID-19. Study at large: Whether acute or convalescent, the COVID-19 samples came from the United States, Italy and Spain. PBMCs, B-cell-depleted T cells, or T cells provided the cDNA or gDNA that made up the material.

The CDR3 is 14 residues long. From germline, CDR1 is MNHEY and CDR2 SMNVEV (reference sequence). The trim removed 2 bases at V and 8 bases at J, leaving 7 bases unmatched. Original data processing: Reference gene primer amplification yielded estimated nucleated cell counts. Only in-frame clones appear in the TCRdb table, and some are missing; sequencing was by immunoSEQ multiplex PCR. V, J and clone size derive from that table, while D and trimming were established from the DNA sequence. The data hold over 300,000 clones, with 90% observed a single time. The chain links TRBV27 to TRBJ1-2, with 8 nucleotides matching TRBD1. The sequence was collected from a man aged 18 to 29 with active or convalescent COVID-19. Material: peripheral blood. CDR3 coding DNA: TGTGCCAGCAGTTTAGGGCAGGGGGCGCCCGGCTACACCTTC. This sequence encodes CASSLGQGAPGYTF.